Here is one TCR beta chain with its context. The target of this receptor is not known. Base qualities are not recorded, but no much larger clone differs from it by a single base. TCRbeta CDR3 regions were amplified from genomic DNA using the immunoSEQ Assay, a bias-controlled multiplex PCR. On the study's bioinformatics: The number of nucleated cells in each sample was estimated by amplification of reference gene primers within the assay. To quantify the absolute abundance of each unique TCRbeta CDR3 rearrangement, sequence reads were collapsed and filtered. Productive Simpson clonality was computed per sample as the square root of Simpson's diversity index over productive rearrangements. TCRdb provides this immuneACCESS table in a form limited to in-frame rearrangements. Some clones are lacking; in checked studies, under half of them reflect an unresolved V gene, and why the rest are absent is not known. V, J and clone size are those of that table, while D and trimming were read from the DNA. For this sample the table gives some 120,000 clones, of which roughly nine tenths were detected only once. Of the sample, 28% falls within the top ten clones.

The CDR1 and CDR2 encoded by the germline V gene are SGDLS and YYNGEE. From the cysteine through the phenylalanine, the CDR3 covers 15 amino acids. The retained sequence is limited to the CDR3, 45 bases, with the frame set at the first base. From V the trimming removes 5 bases and from J it removes 7 bases, while the gene matches leave 11 bases of the junction unaccounted for. Whole blood was collected in K2EDTA tubes by collaborating institutions according to the institutions' own protocols. For TCRbeta analysis, collaborator samples were shipped as frozen whole blood, as isolated PBMCs, or as DNA extracted from either sample type. The record originates from a study of blood T cell repertoires in COVID-19 (TCRdb year 2020). About the full investigation: The collaborator samples originated in the United States, Italy and Spain and spanned the acute and convalescent phases of COVID-19. The prospective study material was composed of cDNA or gDNA derived from T cells, B-cell-depleted T cells, or PBMCs. Subjects who had been exposed to COVID-19, were actively infected with it, or had recovered from it provided the deeply sampled blood TCRbeta repertoires that made up the dataset. The repertoires were made available in a free public database intended to serve as a resource for research on the immune response to SARS-CoV-2. The samples were drawn from two sources: the first 160 participants of the ongoing ImmuneRACE study, and 1,000 to 1,500 subjects contributed by 6 global collaborators. A de-identified subject ID, COVID-19 status, age in years and sex were almost always included in the sample metadata. Where available, HLA class I and class II types were taken from metadata supplied by the sample provider and were not determined by assay-based typing. Overall results and qualifications from the work: The amount of clinical and demographic metadata varied by source and participant and was provided uncurated.

This clonotype was sampled from a man between 65 and 85 years old with active or convalescent COVID-19. Sequencing input: peripheral blood. The sequence is built from TRBV9 and TRBJ1-4; TRBD1 lines up with 7 middle nucleotides. At the DNA level, the sequence is TGTGCCAGCAGTCCACGAGGGGGCTCGGGTGAAAAACTGTTTTTT. Translated, it reads CASSPRGGSGEKLFF.